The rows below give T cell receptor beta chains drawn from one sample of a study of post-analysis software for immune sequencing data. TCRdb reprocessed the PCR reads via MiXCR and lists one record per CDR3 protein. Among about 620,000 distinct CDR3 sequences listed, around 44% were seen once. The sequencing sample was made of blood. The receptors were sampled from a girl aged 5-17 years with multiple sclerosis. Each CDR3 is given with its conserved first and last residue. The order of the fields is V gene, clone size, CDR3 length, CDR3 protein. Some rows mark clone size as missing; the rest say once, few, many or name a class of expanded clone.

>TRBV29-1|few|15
CSAALTDRGSGELFF
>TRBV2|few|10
CASSAGEQYF
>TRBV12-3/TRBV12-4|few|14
CASSPGGSSDGYTF
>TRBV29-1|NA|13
CSVVRDRHTEAFF
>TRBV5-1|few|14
CASSDTGQGYGYTF
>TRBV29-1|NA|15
CSVVRQGGVGDTQYF
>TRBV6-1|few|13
CASSEVGEYEQYF
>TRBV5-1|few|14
CASSGTGSSYGYTF
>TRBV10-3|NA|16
CAISESLAGGQETQYF
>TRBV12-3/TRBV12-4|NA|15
CASSFVVERGYGYTF
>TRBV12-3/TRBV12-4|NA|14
CASSWTIFGSEAFF
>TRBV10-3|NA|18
CAISESGQREGYYNEQFF
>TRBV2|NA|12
CASSATYEKLYF
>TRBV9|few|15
CASSEQPQGGYGYTF
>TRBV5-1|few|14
CASSLGPAAHEQYF
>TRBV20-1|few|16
CSARDFRLADSYEQYF
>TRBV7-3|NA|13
CASSPDRPGEQFF
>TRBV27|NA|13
CASSWTVQETQYF
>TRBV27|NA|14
CASSKALPNYEQYF
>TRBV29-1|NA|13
CSVEVETYYEQYF
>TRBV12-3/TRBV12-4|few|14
CASNGTSGKNIQYF
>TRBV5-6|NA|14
CASSRRFMNTEAFF
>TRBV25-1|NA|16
CASSITGLAGANEQFF
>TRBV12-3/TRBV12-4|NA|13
CASSTGQATEAFF
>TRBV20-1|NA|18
CSARDPGSPGRSWGIQYF
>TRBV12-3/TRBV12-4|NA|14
CASSLGSRQDGYTF
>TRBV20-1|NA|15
CSARRGISSYNEQFF